What follows are 5 T cell receptor beta chains derived from one specimen sequenced in a study of blood T cell repertoires in COVID-19 (dated by TCRdb to about 2020). The library was obtained by the immunoSEQ multiplex PCR assay. Entries here come from immuneACCESS through TCRdb and include only in-frame sequences with V and J called. Some clones fail to appear in such tables; in the studies checked, an unresolved V gene covers under half of the shortfall, and the cause of the remainder is unknown. In this sample the table shows fewer than 350,000 clones, approximately 86% of which occur a single time. The ten largest clonotypes hold 10% to 15% of the sample. The material sequenced was peripheral blood. All receptors come from a woman aged 70-85 years with COVID-19, enrolled during active disease.

V usage is TRBV12-5 and J usage is TRBJ2-7, with TRBD1 matching 7 bases. The germline V gene has CDR1 LGHNT and CDR2 FRNRAP. The trim removed 5 bases at V and 0 bases at J, leaving 4 bases unmatched. The CDR3 spans 14 residues. The CDR3 DNA reads as TGTGCTAGTGGTCCCGGGACAGTCTCCTACGAGCAGTACTTC. Translated, it gives CASGPGTVSYEQYF.

The chain recombines TRBV9 with TRBJ2-5, with 9 bases fitting TRBD2. J was trimmed by 5 bases and V by 5 bases; bases with no gene match: 10. CDR1 SGDLS and CDR2 YYNGEE come from the germline V gene. The CDR3 spans 15 residues. CDR3 sequence: CASSDRAGGLETQYF. The CDR3 nucleotides are TGTGCCAGCAGTGACCGGGCGGGGGGGCTTGAGACCCAGTACTTC.

The chain employs TRBV11-3 and TRBJ2-1; 11 nucleotides align to TRBD1. The CDR3 loop spans 15 amino acids. The trim removed 4 bases at V and 3 bases at J, leaving 2 bases unmatched. In germline, CDR1 is SGHNT, CDR2 YENEEA. CDR3 region: CASSSGQGGYNEQFF. DNA of the CDR3: TGTGCCAGCAGCTCGGGACAGGGGGGCTACAATGAGCAGTTCTTC.

The rearrangement joins TRBV19 to TRBJ2-1; D gene ambiguous. Trimming removed 7 bases from V and 1 base from J, with 14 bases in between. The germline gives CDR1 LNHDA, CDR2 SQIVND (reference sequence). CDR3 length equals 15 residues. CDR3 protein: CASTKQLESYNEQFF. DNA for the CDR3: TGTGCCAGTACCAAGCAACTTGAATCCTACAATGAGCAGTTCTTC.

This clone was seen a few times. This rearrangement joins TRBV18 to TRBJ1-2; 7 positions agree with TRBD1. Germline CDR1 reads KGHSH; CDR2 reads LQKENI. This CDR3 is built from 13 residues. V lost 6 bases to trimming and J lost 0 bases; unmatched junction nucleotides: 1. CDR3 amino acids: CASSGQANYGYTF. CDR3 coding DNA: TGTGCCAGCTCCGGACAGGCTAACTATGGCTACACCTTC.